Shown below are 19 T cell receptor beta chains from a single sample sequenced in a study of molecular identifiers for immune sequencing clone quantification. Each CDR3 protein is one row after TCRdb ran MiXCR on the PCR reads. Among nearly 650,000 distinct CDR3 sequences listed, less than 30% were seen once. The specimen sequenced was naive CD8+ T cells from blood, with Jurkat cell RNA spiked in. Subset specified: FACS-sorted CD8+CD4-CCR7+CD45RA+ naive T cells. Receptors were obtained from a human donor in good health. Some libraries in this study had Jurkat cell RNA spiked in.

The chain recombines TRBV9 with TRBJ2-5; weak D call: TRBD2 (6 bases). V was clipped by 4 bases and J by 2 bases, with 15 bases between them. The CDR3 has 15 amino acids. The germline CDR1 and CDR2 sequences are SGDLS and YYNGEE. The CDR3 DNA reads TGTGCCAGCAGCCCCGTTGGGGACTTACAAGAGACCCAGTACTTC. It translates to CASSPVGDLQETQYF.

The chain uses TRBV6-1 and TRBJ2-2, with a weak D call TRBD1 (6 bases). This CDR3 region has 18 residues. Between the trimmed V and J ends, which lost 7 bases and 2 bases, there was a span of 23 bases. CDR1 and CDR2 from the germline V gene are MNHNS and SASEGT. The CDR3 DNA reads TGTGCCAGCAAACCCGAAACAGGGACGACGAGAAACACCGGGGAGCTGTTTTTT. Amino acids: CASKPETGTTRNTGELFF.

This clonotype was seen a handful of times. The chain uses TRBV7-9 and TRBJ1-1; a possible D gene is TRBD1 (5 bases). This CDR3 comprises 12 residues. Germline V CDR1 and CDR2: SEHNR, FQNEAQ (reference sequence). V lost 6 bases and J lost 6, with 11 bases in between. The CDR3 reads CASSFGAAEAFF. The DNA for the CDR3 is TGTGCCAGCAGTTTTGGGGCTGCTGAAGCTTTCTTT.

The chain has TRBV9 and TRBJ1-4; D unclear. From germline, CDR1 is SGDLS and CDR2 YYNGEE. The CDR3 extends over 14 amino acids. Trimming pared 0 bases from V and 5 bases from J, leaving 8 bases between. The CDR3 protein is CASSVGGGNEKLFF. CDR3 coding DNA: TGTGCCAGCAGCGTAGGGGGAGGGAATGAAAAACTGTTTTTT.

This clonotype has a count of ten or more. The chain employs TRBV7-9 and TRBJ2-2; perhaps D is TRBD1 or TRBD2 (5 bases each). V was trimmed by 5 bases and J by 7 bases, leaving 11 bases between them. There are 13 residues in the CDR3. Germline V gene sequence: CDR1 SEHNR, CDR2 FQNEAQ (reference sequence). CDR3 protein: CASSRDGYGELFF. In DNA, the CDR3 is TGTGCCAGCAGCCGGGACGGATACGGGGAGCTGTTTTTT.

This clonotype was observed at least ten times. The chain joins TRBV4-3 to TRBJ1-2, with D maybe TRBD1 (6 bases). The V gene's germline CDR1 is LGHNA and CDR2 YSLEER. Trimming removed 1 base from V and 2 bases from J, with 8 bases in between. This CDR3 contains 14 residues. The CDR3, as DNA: TGCGCCAGCAGCCAAGGACAGGCCAACTATGGCTACACCTTC. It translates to CASSQGQANYGYTF.

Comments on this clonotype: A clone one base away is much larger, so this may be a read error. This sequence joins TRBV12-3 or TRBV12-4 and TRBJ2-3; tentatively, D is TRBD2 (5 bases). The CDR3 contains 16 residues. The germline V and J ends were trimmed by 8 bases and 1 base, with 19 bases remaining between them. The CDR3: CASGLPSAGGTDTQYF. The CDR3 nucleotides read TGTGCCAGCGGCCTACCGTCGGCGGGTGGCACAGATACGCAGTATTTT.

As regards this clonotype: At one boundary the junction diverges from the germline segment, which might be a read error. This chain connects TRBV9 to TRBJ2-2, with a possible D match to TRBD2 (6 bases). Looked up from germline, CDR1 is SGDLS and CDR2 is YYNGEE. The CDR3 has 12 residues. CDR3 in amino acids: CASIGENRELVF. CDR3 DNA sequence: TGTGCCAGCATCGGAGAGAACCGGGAGCTGGTTTTT.

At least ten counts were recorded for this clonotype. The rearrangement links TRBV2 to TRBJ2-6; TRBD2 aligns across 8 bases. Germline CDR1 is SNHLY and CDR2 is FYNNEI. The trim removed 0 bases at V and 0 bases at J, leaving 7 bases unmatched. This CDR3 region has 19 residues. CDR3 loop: CASSEAARGLVSGANVLTF. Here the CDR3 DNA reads TGTGCCAGCAGTGAAGCGGCAAGGGGACTAGTCTCTGGGGCCAACGTCCTGACTTTC.

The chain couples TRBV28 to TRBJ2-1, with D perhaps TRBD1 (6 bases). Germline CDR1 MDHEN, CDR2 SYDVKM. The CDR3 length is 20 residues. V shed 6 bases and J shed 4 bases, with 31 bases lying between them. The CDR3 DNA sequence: TGTGCCAGCAGAAGTAAACAGGGACAAGGGGAAAGGGCCCTATACAATGAGCAGTTCTTC. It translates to CASRSKQGQGERALYNEQFF.

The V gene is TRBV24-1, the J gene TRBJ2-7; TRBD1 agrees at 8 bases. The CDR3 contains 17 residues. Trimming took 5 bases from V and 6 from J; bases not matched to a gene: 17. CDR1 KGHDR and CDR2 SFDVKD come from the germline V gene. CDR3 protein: CATSGLNAGTGAPEQYF. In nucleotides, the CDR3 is TGTGCCACCAGTGGCCTTAACGCAGGGACAGGAGCCCCCGAGCAGTACTTC.

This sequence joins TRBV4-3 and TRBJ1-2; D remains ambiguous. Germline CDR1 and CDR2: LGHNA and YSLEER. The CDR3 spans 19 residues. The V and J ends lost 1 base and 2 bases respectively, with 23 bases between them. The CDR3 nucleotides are TGCGCCAGCAGCCAAGGTATAGGAGTGGCTGTGCAGTCCAACTATGGCTACACCTTC. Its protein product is CASSQGIGVAVQSNYGYTF.

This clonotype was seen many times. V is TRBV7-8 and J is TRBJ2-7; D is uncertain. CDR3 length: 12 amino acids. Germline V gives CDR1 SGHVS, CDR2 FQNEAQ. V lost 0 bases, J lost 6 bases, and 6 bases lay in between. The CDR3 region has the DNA TGTGCCAGCAGCTTAGCAACGGTCGAGCAGTACTTC. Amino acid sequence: CASSLATVEQYF.

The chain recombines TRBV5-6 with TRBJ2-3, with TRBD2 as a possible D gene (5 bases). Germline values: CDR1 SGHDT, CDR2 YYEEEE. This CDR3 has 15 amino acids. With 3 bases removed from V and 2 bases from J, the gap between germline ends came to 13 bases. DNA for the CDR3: TGTGCCAGCAGCTCCCCGAGGGATTACACAGATACGCAGTATTTT. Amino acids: CASSSPRDYTDTQYF.

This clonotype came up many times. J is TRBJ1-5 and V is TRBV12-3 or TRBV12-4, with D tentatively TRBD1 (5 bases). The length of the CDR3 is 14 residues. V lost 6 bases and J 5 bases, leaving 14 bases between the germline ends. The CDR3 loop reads CASSRDGAHQPQHF. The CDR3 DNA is TGTGCCAGCAGCCGGGACGGGGCTCATCAGCCCCAGCATTTT.

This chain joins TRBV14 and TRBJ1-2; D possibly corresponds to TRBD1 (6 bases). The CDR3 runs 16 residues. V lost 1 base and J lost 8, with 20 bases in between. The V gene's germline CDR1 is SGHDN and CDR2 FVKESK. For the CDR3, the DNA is TGTGCCAGCAGCCAAGTCTATGTGCAGGGGCCTATCGGCTACACCTTC. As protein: CASSQVYVQGPIGYTF.

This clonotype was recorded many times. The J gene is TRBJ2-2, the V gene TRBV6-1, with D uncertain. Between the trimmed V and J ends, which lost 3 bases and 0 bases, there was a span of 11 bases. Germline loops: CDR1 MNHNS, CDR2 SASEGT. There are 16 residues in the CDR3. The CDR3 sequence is CASSELRNANTGELFF. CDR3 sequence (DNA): TGTGCCAGCAGTGAGTTAAGGAACGCGAACACCGGGGAGCTGTTTTTT.

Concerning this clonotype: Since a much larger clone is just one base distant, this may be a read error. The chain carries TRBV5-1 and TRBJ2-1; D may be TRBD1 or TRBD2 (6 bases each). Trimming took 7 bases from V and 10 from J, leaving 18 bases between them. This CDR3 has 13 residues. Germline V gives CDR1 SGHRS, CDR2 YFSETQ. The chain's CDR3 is CASGGDTYYEQFF. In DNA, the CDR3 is TGCGCCAGCGGAGGGGACACGTACTACGAGCAGTTCTTC.

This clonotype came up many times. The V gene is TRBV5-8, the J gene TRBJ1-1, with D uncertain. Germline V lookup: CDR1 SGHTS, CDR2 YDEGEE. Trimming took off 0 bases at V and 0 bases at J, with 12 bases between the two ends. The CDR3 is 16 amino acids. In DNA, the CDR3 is TGTGCCAGCAGCTTGGGGGAAGTACTAATGAACACTGAAGCTTTCTTT. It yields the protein CASSLGEVLMNTEAFF.